This TCR beta chain appears in the sequencing data of a study of OX40 agonist ivuxolimab in advanced cancers. Study outcomes and limitations: The expanded peripheral T cells' antigen specificity was not determined.

On this clone itself: Its matching antigen is unknown.

Sequencing used immunoSEQ multiplex PCR; TCRdb keeps in-frame clones, though not all of them. In the table there are tens of thousands of clones, more than 85% of which are singletons. Germline lookup yields CDR1 SQVTM and CDR2 ANQGSEA. Trimming took off 5 bases at V and 2 bases at J, with 12 bases between the two ends. The CDR3 runs to 13 residues. No patient had autoimmune disease or received systemic immunosuppression. The sequences come from CD4+ or CD8+ T cells sorted from blood, collected in a trial of the OX40 agonist ivuxolimab. This chain joins TRBV29-1 and TRBJ1-1; perhaps TRBD1 as D (5 bases). The receptor's source is an adult with an advanced solid tumor such as melanoma, head and neck, liver or kidney cancer. In DNA form, the CDR3 reads TGCAGCGTTCTTAGGACACACAACACTGAAGCTTTCTTT. Its protein product is CSVLRTHNTEAFF. Full variable domain (missing parts from reference TRBV29-1 and TRBJ1-1): SAVISQKPSRDICQRGTSLTIQCQVDSQVTMMFWYRQQPGQSLTLIATANQGSEATYESGFVIDKFPISRPNLTFSTLTVSNMSPEDSSIYLCSVLRTHNTEAFFGQGTRLTVV.